One and the same sample provided the 20 T cell receptor beta chains below, sequenced in a study of blood T cell repertoires in COVID-19. Using immunoSEQ multiplex PCR, the repertoire was profiled, and TCRdb retains in-frame clones only, with some absent. The sample yields about 320,000 clones, about 85% seen once. Specimen: PBMCs or T cells enriched from blood (not recorded which). The origin of the receptors is a woman in her thirties who had been exposed to COVID-19.

This sequence joins TRBV4-2 and TRBJ2-3, with 9 nucleotides matching TRBD2. Trimming took 1 base from V and 5 from J; bases not matched to a gene: 16. The CDR3 is 19 residues long. The V gene's germline CDR1 is LGHNA and CDR2 YNFKEQ. CDR3 residues: CASSQASVPGTSNRDTQYF. The CDR3 coding sequence is TGTGCCAGCAGCCAAGCTTCGGTACCCGGGACTAGCAATAGAGATACGCAGTATTTT.

The chain couples TRBV7-3 to TRBJ2-5; D may be TRBD1 (5 bases). Germline CDR1 SGHTA, CDR2 FQGTGA. V was clipped by 3 bases and J by 3 bases, with 8 bases between them. This CDR3 is 13 amino acids long. CDR3 amino acids: CASSFGREETQYF. In nucleotides, the CDR3 is TGTGCCAGCAGCTTTGGCAGGGAAGAGACCCAGTACTTC.

The chain couples TRBV6-5 to TRBJ2-7, with D unclear. The CDR3 length is 15 residues. The V gene's germline CDR1 is MNHEY and CDR2 SVGAGI. Trimming left V 2 bases short and J 1 base short, with 12 bases between. As DNA, the CDR3 is TGTGCCAGCAGTTACAAGTACAGTGGGTCCTACGAGCAGTACTTC. Protein product: CASSYKYSGSYEQYF.

The chain joins TRBV19 to TRBJ1-6; weak D call: TRBD1 (6 bases). Germline V lookup: CDR1 LNHDA, CDR2 SQIVND (reference sequence). The ends were cut back, 2 bases at V and 9 bases at J, with 14 bases in the middle. There are 15 residues in the CDR3. The CDR3 DNA reads as TGTGCCAGTAGTATAATCGGACAGAGGGGTTCACCCCTCCACTTT. This codes for CASSIIGQRGSPLHF.

The rearrangement links TRBV7-2 to TRBJ1-3; D might be TRBD1 (6 bases). This CDR3 contains 15 residues. Trimming removed 5 bases at V and 0 bases at J, with 11 bases between. The V gene's germline CDR1 is SGHTA and CDR2 FQGNSA. CDR3 sequence reads: CASSPQGPSGNTIYF. CDR3 sequence (DNA): TGTGCCAGCAGCCCCCAGGGGCCCTCTGGAAACACCATATATTTT.

The chain has TRBV11-3 and TRBJ2-5; the D is unclear. CDR1 is SGHNT and CDR2 is YENEEA in the germline V gene. Deletions cut 5 bases from V and 1 base from J, with 8 bases between. This CDR3 has 13 amino acids. The CDR3 nucleotides are TGTGCCAGCAGCCCCATCGGCCAAGAGACCCAGTACTTC. Its translation: CASSPIGQETQYF.

This chain uses TRBV9 with TRBJ2-7; the D is unclear. The germline V and J ends were trimmed by 4 bases and 0 bases, with 11 bases remaining between them. Germline loops: CDR1 SGDLS, CDR2 YYNGEE. The length of the CDR3 is 14 residues. The CDR3 sequence is CASSPRRDSYEQYF. The CDR3 DNA follows: TGTGCCAGCAGCCCCCGGAGAGACTCCTACGAGCAGTACTTC.

The chain couples TRBV5-5 to TRBJ1-3; no definite D call. Trimming stripped 3 bases from V and 2 bases from J, with 18 bases between. The germline gives CDR1 SGHKS, CDR2 YYEKEE (reference sequence). This CDR3 has 17 residues. CDR3 DNA sequence: TGTGCCAGCAGCTACTTTTTATTATCGGTGCCTGGAAACACCATATATTTT. Amino acids: CASSYFLLSVPGNTIYF.

J is TRBJ2-1 and V is TRBV6-2 or TRBV6-3, with 10 nucleotides matching TRBD2. In germline, CDR1 is MNHEY, CDR2 SVGEGT. CDR3 size: 14 residues. V was clipped by 4 bases and J by 6 bases; unmatched bases: 3. CDR3 amino acids: CASSSSGGANEQFF. The DNA for the CDR3 is TGTGCCAGCAGTTCCAGCGGGGGGGCCAATGAGCAGTTCTTC.

The V gene is TRBV3-1 (or the pseudogene TRBV3-2), the J gene TRBJ2-3; 8 nucleotides line up with TRBD2. This CDR3 region has 18 residues. J lost 1 base, V lost 5 bases, and 14 bases had no gene match. Germline CDR1 reads LGHDT; CDR2 reads YNNKEL (reference sequence). The CDR3 region has the DNA TGTGCCAGCAGCGGGAACAGCGGGGGACCATTCGGCACAGATACGCAGTATTTT. Protein: CASSGNSGGPFGTDTQYF.

Only a few counts were recorded for this clone. The rearrangement joins TRBV7-3 to TRBJ2-7, with 11 bases that match TRBD1. V lost 5 bases, J lost 5 bases, and 5 bases stayed unmatched. The CDR3 is 14 amino acids. Per the germline V gene, CDR1 is SGHTA and CDR2 is FQGTGA. CDR3: CASSPGGQGDEQYF. The CDR3 nucleotides are TGTGCCAGCAGCCCAGGGGGACAGGGGGACGAGCAGTACTTC.

V is TRBV2 and J is TRBJ2-7; 8 bases are a match to TRBD1. After removal of 4 bases from V and 7 bases from J, the junction contained 12 bases not matched to a gene. The germline gives CDR1 SNHLY, CDR2 FYNNEI. The CDR3 is 15 amino acids. CDR3 coding DNA: TGTGCCAGCAGTGCAGCCAGGGGGCGGGATGGGGAGCAGTACTTC. Its protein product is CASSAARGRDGEQYF.

V gene TRBV28 combines with J gene TRBJ2-7; 8 bases line up with TRBD2. Germline values: CDR1 MDHEN, CDR2 SYDVKM. J gave up 7 bases and V 4 bases, and 12 bases lay outside the gene matches. The CDR3 contains 15 residues. CDR3 sequence: CASSSSGGPRWEQYF. The CDR3 region has the DNA TGTGCCAGCAGTTCCTCGGGAGGGCCTAGGTGGGAGCAGTACTTC.

The chain uses TRBV18 and TRBJ2-7; D is perhaps TRBD1 (6 bases). The CDR3 is 11 amino acids. The germline CDR1 and CDR2 sequences are KGHSH and LQKENI. V was cut by 4 bases and J by 7 bases, with 8 bases left in between. Here the CDR3 reads CASSRGGEQYF. The CDR3 region has the DNA TGTGCCAGCTCACGAGGGGGAGAGCAGTACTTC.

This chain's CDR3 is CASSLNEQGPTEAFF. The CDR3 coding sequence is TGTGCCAGCAGTCTCAACGAACAGGGGCCCACTGAAGCTTTCTTT. The V gene is TRBV28, the J gene TRBJ1-1; 7 nucleotides line up with TRBD1. Germline V lookup: CDR1 MDHEN, CDR2 SYDVKM. Trimming cost V 5 bases and J 4 bases; bases outside gene matches: 10. The CDR3 runs to 15 residues.

CDR3 sequence (DNA): TGTGCCAGTAGTGTTACTAGCGGGGGGCTTACAGATACGCAGTATTTT. This encodes CASSVTSGGLTDTQYF. The rearrangement uses TRBV19 and TRBJ2-3, with 12 bases that match TRBD2. The CDR3 consists of 16 residues. Germline CDR1 reads LNHDA; CDR2 reads SQIVND (reference sequence). Trimming removed 5 bases from V and 3 bases from J; junction bases left unmatched: 6.

The V call is TRBV19, the J call TRBJ2-7, with 9 bases identical to TRBD1. CDR3 length equals 15 residues. The J segment lost 1 base and the V segment lost 5 bases, leaving 6 bases of the junction unmatched. CDR1 is LNHDA, CDR2 SQIVND, per germline (reference sequence). CDR3 region: CASSSRQGVSYEQYF. DNA of the CDR3: TGTGCCAGTAGTTCCAGACAGGGGGTTTCCTACGAGCAGTACTTC.

The chain has TRBV7-3 and TRBJ2-1; D perhaps matches TRBD2 (5 bases). The CDR3 loop spans 12 amino acids. V gave up 1 base and J gave up 12 bases, with 10 bases separating them. Germline values: CDR1 SGHTA, CDR2 FQGTGA. The CDR3 DNA reads as TGTGCCAGCAGCTTAAGCGGGTCGGTGCAGTTCTTC. Translation gives CASSLSGSVQFF. The full variable domain, rest sourced from reference TRBV7-3 and TRBJ2-1, is GAGVSQTPSNKVTEKGKYVELRCDPISGHTALYWYRQSLGQGPEFLIYFQGTGAADDSGLPNDRFFAVRPEGSVSTLKIQRTERGDSAVYLCASSLSGSVQFFGPGTRLTVL.

The V and J genes are TRBV19 and TRBJ1-2; maybe TRBD1 (6 bases). Trimming cost V 3 bases and J 12 bases, with 20 bases left between them. The CDR3 is 14 residues long. The germline gives CDR1 LNHDA, CDR2 SQIVND (reference sequence). CDR3 DNA sequence: TGTGCCAGTAGTATGGTTGTCCTGGACAGCGCGAACACCTTC. It is translated as CASSMVVLDSANTF.

The chain employs TRBV10-1 and TRBJ1-2; no clear D. This CDR3 is 13 amino acids long. Per the germline V gene, CDR1 is WNHNN and CDR2 is SYGVQD (reference sequence). V was shortened by 2 bases and J by 5 bases, with 9 bases between the two germline ends. The CDR3 loop is CASSENQRYGYTF. The CDR3, as DNA: TGCGCCAGCAGTGAGAATCAGCGGTATGGCTACACCTTC.